These 10 T cell receptor beta chains came from one sample sequenced in a study of cytomegalovirus exposure and HLA in healthy donors. PCR used 60 Vbeta primers and 13 Jbeta primers. Method: immunoSEQ multiplex PCR; TCRdb's copy keeps in-frame clones and lacks some. The profile shows about 130,000 clones, roughly a tenth of them singletons. Sequencing was done on a sample of PBMCs. All receptors come from a woman between 18 and 29 years old in good health and CMV-seropositive.

The J gene is TRBJ1-2, the V gene TRBV30; D gene unclear. Germline CDR1 and CDR2: GTSNPN and SVGIG (reference sequence). V gave up 0 bases and J gave up 0 bases, with 11 bases separating them. The CDR3 loop spans 15 amino acids. The CDR3 coding sequence is TGTGCCTGGAGTGTATTACAGAGAGCTAACTATGGCTACACCTTC. Its protein is CAWSVLQRANYGYTF. Full variable domain (remainder filled in from reference TRBV30 and TRBJ1-2): SQTIHQWPATLVQPVGSPLSLECTVEGTSNPNLYWYRQAAGRGLQLLFYSVGIGQISSEVPQNLSASRPQDRQFILSSKKLLLSDSGFYLCAWSVLQRANYGYTFGSGTRLTVV.

The sample holds a few counts of this clone. The rearrangement joins TRBV2 to TRBJ2-1, with D tentatively TRBD1 (6 bases). Trimming removed 8 bases from V and 15 bases from J, with 23 bases in between. This CDR3 region has 13 residues. Germline loops: CDR1 SNHLY, CDR2 FYNNEI. DNA for the CDR3: TGTGCCAGCGTATACCCATTAGGACAGTCTGCGTTCTTC. Encoded protein: CASVYPLGQSAFF.

The V gene is TRBV19, the J gene TRBJ1-5, with 9 bases that match TRBD1. The trim removed 9 bases at V and 4 bases at J, leaving 4 bases unmatched. The CDR3 totals 13 residues. The germline V gene encodes CDR1 LNHDA and CDR2 SQIVND (reference sequence). The CDR3 DNA is TGTGCCAGCCGAGGACAGGGGAATCAGCCCCAGCATTTT. This gives the protein CASRGQGNQPQHF.

The gene calls are TRBV29-1 and TRBJ2-2; 9 bases fit TRBD1. V dropped 6 bases and J dropped 6; count of bases not matched to a gene: 14. The CDR3 length is 16 residues. Germline V CDR1 and CDR2: SQVTM, ANQGSEA. CDR3 DNA sequence: TGCAGCGTAAACGGACAGGGGCGTCGGGACGCCGGGGAGCTGTTTTTT. This gives the protein CSVNGQGRRDAGELFF.

The rearrangement links TRBV7-9 to TRBJ1-1; TRBD1 matches 8 bases. CDR3 length: 15 amino acids. The J segment lost 3 bases and the V segment lost 5 bases, leaving 8 bases of the junction unmatched. CDR1 is SEHNR and CDR2 is FQNEAQ in the germline V gene (reference sequence). As DNA, the CDR3 is TGTGCCAGCAGCCGTAGACAGGGGAGCGACACTGAAGCTTTCTTT. Its protein product is CASSRRQGSDTEAFF.

V is TRBV15 and J is TRBJ2-7; TRBD2 agrees at 7 bases. Germline V lookup: CDR1 LNHNV, CDR2 YYDKDF (reference sequence). The CDR3 is made up of 15 amino acids. The ends lost 5 bases at V and 2 bases at J; junction bases unmatched: 9. The CDR3: CATSRYGTKAYEQYF. The CDR3 DNA is TGTGCCACCAGCCGCTATGGGACTAAAGCCTACGAGCAGTACTTC.

V and J are TRBV25-1 and TRBJ1-2; D gene uncertain. The germline CDR1 and CDR2 sequences are MGHDK and SYGVNS. The CDR3 contains 15 residues. V lost 3 bases, J lost 1 base, and 12 bases lay in between. The CDR3 region has the DNA TGTGCCAGCAGTGATCCCGAGGGATATAACTATGGCTACACCTTC. Its translation: CASSDPEGYNYGYTF.

In this sample, this clone turned up a few times. This chain joins TRBV7-9 and TRBJ2-7; D is unresolved. V was clipped by 2 bases and J by 0 bases, with 8 bases between them. Germline loops: CDR1 SEHNR, CDR2 FQNEAQ (reference sequence). This CDR3 has 14 residues. The CDR3: CASSLIVSSYEQYF. Written as DNA, the CDR3 is TGTGCCAGCAGCTTAATTGTCAGCTCCTACGAGCAGTACTTC.

The chain links TRBV5-1 to TRBJ2-2; D may be TRBD2 (5 bases). Germline loops: CDR1 SGHRS, CDR2 YFSETQ. The CDR3 loop spans 14 amino acids. V lost 7 bases and J 1 base, leaving 11 bases between the germline ends. The CDR3 spells CASRGSENTGELFF. The CDR3 nucleotides are TGCGCCAGCCGGGGTAGCGAGAACACCGGGGAGCTGTTTTTT.

This clone was seen a few times. This chain connects TRBV28 to TRBJ1-2, with D maybe TRBD1 (6 bases). CDR3 length equals 12 residues. CDR1 and CDR2 from the germline V gene are MDHEN and SYDVKM. In DNA, the CDR3 is TGTGCTACACCGGGAGGGGGCTATGGCTACACCTTC. It is translated as CATPGGGYGYTF.